The clone carrying this TCR beta chain was detected ten times or more. Its antigen is still unknown. This record comes from a study of T cells after yellow fever vaccination. Study results and limitations: In post-booster samples, most primary-vaccination clones reappeared (approximately 95% CD4, approximately 91% CD8). Secondary responses were weaker yet peaked faster, day 5 versus 15. High-abundance clonotypes from the bulk population could contaminate FACS-sorted repertoires.

Synthesis of TCR cDNA relied on 5'RACE template switching, which attached a universal primer site and UMIs. Each CDR3 protein is one row after TCRdb ran MiXCR on the 5' RACE reads. This table holds approximately 300,000 distinct CDR3 sequences, 8.7% found once. Germline values: CDR1 SGHTA, CDR2 FQGNSA. The CDR3 is 13 amino acids. V trimming: 5 bases; J trimming: 2 bases; junction bases outside the gene matches: 2. The receptor comes from a man between 18 and 35 years old who received the YFV17D yellow fever vaccine. The rearrangement joins TRBV7-2 to TRBJ1-2; 7 nucleotides agree with TRBD1. The starting material was PBMCs, obtained on the day of the first yellow fever vaccination. The CDR3 DNA is TGTGCCAGCAGCCGGGACAGAAACTATGGCTACACCTTC. The encoded protein is CASSRDRNYGYTF.